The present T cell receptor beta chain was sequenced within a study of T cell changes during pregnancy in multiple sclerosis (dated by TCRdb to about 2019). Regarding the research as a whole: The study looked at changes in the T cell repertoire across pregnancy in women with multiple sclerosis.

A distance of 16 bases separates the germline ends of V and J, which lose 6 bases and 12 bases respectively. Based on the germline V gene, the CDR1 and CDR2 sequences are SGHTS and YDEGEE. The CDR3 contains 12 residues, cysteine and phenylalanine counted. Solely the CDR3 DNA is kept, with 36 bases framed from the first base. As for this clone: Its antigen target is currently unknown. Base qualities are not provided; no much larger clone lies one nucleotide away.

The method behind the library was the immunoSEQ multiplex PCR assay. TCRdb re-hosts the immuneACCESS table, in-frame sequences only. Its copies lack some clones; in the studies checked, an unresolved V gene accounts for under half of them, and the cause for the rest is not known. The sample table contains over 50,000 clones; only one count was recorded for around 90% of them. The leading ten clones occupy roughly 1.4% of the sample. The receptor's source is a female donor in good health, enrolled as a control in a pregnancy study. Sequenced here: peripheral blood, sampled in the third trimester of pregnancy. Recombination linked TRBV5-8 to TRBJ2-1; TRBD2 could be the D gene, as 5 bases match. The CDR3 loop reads CASNGGLSWQFF. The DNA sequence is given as TGTGCCAGCAACGGAGGATTGAGTTGGCAGTTCTTC.